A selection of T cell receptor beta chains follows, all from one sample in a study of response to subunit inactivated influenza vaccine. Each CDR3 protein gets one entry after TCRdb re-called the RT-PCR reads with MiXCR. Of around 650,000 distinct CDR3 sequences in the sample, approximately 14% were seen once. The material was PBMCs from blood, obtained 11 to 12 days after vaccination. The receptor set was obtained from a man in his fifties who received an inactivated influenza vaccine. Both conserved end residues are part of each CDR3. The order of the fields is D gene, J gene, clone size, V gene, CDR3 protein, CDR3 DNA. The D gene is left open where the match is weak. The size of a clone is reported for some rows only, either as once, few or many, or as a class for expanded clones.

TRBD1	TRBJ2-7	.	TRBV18	CASSPGTGRPYEQYF	TGTGCCAGCTCACCGGGGACAGGCCGTCCCTACGAGCAGTACTTC
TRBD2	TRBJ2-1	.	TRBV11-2	CASSFRSGGYNEQFF	TGTGCCAGCAGCTTCCGTAGCGGGGGGTACAATGAGCAGTTCTTC
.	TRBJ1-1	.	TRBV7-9	CASSLIVGEGTEAFF	TGTGCCAGCAGCTTAATAGTGGGCGAGGGCACTGAAGCTTTCTTT
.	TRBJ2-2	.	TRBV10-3	CAISEGQALRGAGELFF	TGTGCCATCAGTGAGGGGCAGGCCCTACGCGGGGCCGGGGAGCTGTTTTTT
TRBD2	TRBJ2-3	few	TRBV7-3	CASSLGLAGPTDTQYF	TGTGCCAGCAGCTTGGGACTAGCGGGACCCACAGATACGCAGTATTTT
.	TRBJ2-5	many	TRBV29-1	CSVPRDGWKETQYF	TGCAGCGTACCAAGGGACGGCTGGAAAGAGACCCAGTACTTC
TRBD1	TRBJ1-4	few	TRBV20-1	CSARDRANEKLFF	TGCAGTGCTCGGGACAGGGCTAATGAAAAACTGTTTTTT
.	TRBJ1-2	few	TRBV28	CASSLSPDWGSNYGYTF	TGTGCCAGCAGTTTAAGCCCTGATTGGGGGTCTAACTATGGCTACACCTTC
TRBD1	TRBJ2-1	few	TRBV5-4	CASSLMTGSNLNEQFF	TGTGCCAGCAGCTTGATGACAGGGTCAAATCTCAATGAGCAGTTCTTC
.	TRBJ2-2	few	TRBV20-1	CSARDLNTGELFF	TGCAGTGCTAGAGACCTAAACACCGGGGAGCTGTTTTTT
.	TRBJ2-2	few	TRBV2	CASRETRTGELFF	TGTGCCAGCAGGGAAACTAGAACCGGGGAGCTGTTTTTT
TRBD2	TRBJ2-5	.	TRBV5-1	CASSTGLAGAGETQYF	TGCGCCAGCAGCACGGGACTAGCGGGGGCAGGGGAGACCCAGTACTTC
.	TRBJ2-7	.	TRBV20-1	CSAEAPIIGSSYEQYF	TGCAGTGCCGAGGCACCGATAATCGGGAGTTCGTACGAGCAGTACTTC
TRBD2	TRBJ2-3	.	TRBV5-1	CASSLYSGPSTDTQYF	TGCGCCAGCAGCTTATATAGCGGGCCCAGCACAGATACGCAGTATTTT
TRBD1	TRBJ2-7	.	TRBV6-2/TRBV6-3	CATSLTRTGPFEQYF	TGTGCCACCTCACTAACCCGGACAGGGCCTTTTGAGCAGTACTTC
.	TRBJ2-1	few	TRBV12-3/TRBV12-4	CASSLFVGGNEQFF	TGTGCCAGCAGTTTATTCGTGGGCGGCAATGAGCAGTTCTTC
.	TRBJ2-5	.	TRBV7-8	CASSTSGQGETQYF	TGTGCCAGCAGCACCTCAGGGCAGGGAGAGACCCAGTACTTC
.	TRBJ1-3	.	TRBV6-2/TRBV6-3	CASSLPDFSGNTIYF	TGTGCCAGCAGTCTCCCGGATTTCTCTGGAAACACCATATATTTT
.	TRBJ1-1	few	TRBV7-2	CASSRQTSSTEAFF	TGTGCCAGCAGCCGACAGACGTCAAGCACTGAAGCTTTCTTT
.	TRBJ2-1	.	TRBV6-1	CASSETASRGNEQFF	TGTGCCAGCAGTGAAACGGCTAGCCGAGGCAATGAGCAGTTCTTC
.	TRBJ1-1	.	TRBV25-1	CASSEAGRSEAFF	TGTGCCAGCAGTGAAGCAGGGAGATCTGAAGCTTTCTTT
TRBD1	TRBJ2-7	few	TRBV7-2	CASSPGVGQVGYEQYF	TGTGCCAGCAGCCCGGGGGTGGGACAGGTGGGCTACGAGCAGTACTTC
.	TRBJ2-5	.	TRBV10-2	CASSGDFRGGWETQYF	.
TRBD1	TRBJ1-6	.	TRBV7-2	CASSSSGTGTNSPLHF	TGTGCCAGCAGCTCGAGTGGGACAGGGACTAATTCACCCCTCCACTTT
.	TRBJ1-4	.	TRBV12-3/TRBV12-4	CASSSSLNGEKLFF	TGTGCCAGCAGTTCCTCGTTAAATGGGGAAAAACTGTTTTTT
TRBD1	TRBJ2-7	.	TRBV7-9	CASSRQGGSLEQYF	TGTGCCAGCAGCCGACAGGGTGGGAGCCTCGAGCAGTACTTC
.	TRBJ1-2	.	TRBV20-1	CSAYDSPYTF	TGCAGTGCTTACGACAGTCCCTACACCTTC
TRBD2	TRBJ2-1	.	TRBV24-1	CATSDFRLAGNEQFF	TGTGCCACCAGTGATTTTCGCCTAGCGGGCAATGAGCAGTTCTTC
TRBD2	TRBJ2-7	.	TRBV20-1	CSATGTSGVLLQEQYF	TGCAGTGCAACCGGGACTAGCGGGGTACTTCTACAGGAGCAGTACTTC
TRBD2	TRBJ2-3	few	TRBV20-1	CSASPVAGATDTQYF	TGCAGTGCTAGTCCCGTAGCGGGGGCCACAGATACGCAGTATTTT
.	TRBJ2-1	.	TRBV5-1	CASRFPRDYGNEQFF	TGCGCCAGCAGATTCCCCAGAGACTACGGCAATGAGCAGTTCTTC
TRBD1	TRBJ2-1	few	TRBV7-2	CASSLDRGPFYNEQFF	TGTGCCAGCAGCTTAGACAGGGGACCATTCTACAATGAGCAGTTCTTC
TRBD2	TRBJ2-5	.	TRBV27	CASSLMGLAGGGETQYF	TGTGCCAGCAGTTTGATGGGACTAGCGGGAGGAGGAGAGACCCAGTACTTC
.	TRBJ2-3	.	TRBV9	CASSPYAGATDTQYF	TGTGCCAGCAGCCCTTATGCGGGGGCCACAGATACGCAGTATTTT
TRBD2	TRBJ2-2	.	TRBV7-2	CASSKGLLTGELFF	TGTGCCAGCAGCAAGGGACTACTCACCGGGGAGCTGTTTTTT
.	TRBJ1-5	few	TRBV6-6	CASSSPPNQPQHF	TGTGCCAGCAGTTCCCCCCCGAATCAGCCCCAGCATTTT
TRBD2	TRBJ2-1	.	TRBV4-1	CASSKSTSGYNEQFF	TGCGCCAGCAGCAAATCGACTAGCGGATACAATGAGCAGTTCTTC
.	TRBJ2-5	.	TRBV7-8	CASSLRDAYQETQYF	TGTGCCAGCAGCTTACGGGACGCCTACCAAGAGACCCAGTACTTC
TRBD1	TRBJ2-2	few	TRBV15	CATSRDAGQGYTGELFF	TGTGCCACCAGCAGAGATGCGGGACAGGGCTACACCGGGGAGCTGTTTTTT
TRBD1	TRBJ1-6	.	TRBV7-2	CASSLGGTGTGSSPLHF	TGTGCCAGCAGCTTAGGGGGGACCGGGACAGGGAGTTCACCCCTCCACTTT
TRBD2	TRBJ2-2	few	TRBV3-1	CASSPLLVAGATGELFF	TGTGCCAGCAGCCCGTTGTTGGTAGCGGGAGCAACCGGGGAGCTGTTTTTT
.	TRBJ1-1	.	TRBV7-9	CASSLDRGWDTEAFF	TGTGCCAGCAGCTTAGACCGGGGCTGGGACACTGAAGCTTTCTTT
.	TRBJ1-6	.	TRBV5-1	CASSFGRTDNNSPLHF	TGCGCCAGCAGCTTTGGCCGGACGGATAATAATTCACCCCTCCACTTT
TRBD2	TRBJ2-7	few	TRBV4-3	CASSQERAGGNYEQYF	TGCGCCAGCAGCCAAGAGCGAGCGGGGGGAAACTACGAGCAGTACTTC
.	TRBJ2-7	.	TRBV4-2	CASSQVGEYYEQYF	TGTGCCAGCAGCCAAGTAGGGGAATACTACGAGCAGTACTTC
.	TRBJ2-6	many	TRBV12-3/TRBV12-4	CASRTALGANVLTF	TGTGCCAGCAGAACAGCCCTCGGGGCCAACGTCCTGACTTTC
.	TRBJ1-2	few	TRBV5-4	CASMGGGSYGYTF	TGTGCCAGCATGGGGGGGGGTTCCTATGGCTACACCTTC
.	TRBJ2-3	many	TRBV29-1	CSVGGRGPTSTDTQYF	TGCAGCGTTGGGGGCCGGGGCCCCACATCCACAGATACGCAGTATTTT
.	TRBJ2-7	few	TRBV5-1	CASSVQGPYEQYF	TGCGCCAGCAGCGTTCAGGGACCCTACGAGCAGTACTTC
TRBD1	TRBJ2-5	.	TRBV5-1	CASSWRQGRETQYF	TGCGCCAGCAGCTGGAGACAGGGAAGAGAGACCCAGTACTTC
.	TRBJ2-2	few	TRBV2	CASSLDRINTGELFF	TGTGCCAGCAGCTTAGACAGGATAAACACCGGGGAGCTGTTTTTT
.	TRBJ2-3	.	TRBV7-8	CASSNGGVVLTDTQYF	TGTGCCAGCAGCAATGGAGGGGTCGTGCTCACAGATACGCAGTATTTT
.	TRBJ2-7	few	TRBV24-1	CATSQGYEQYF	TGTGCCACCAGTCAAGGCTACGAGCAGTACTTC
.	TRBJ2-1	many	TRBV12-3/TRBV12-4	CASRRSRLDEQFF	TGTGCCAGCAGACGCTCGAGGTTAGATGAGCAGTTCTTC
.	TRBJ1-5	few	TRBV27	CASSSSTVLSNQPQHF	TGTGCCAGCAGTTCGTCGACAGTCCTCTCCAATCAGCCCCAGCATTTT
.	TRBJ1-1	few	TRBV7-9	CASRYEGMAFF	TGTGCCAGCAGGTATGAGGGTATGGCTTTCTTT
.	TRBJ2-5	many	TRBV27	CASSLQGGQETQYF	TGTGCCAGCAGTTTACAGGGAGGACAAGAGACCCAGTACTTC